This record concerns one TCR beta chain sequence. This entry comes from a study of OX40 agonist ivuxolimab in advanced cancers. Patients with a history of autoimmune disease or on systemic immunosuppression were excluded. Only in-frame clones appear in the TCRdb table, and some are missing; sequencing was by immunoSEQ multiplex PCR. The sample has 75,000 to 100,000 clones, 90% seen once. This receptor was taken from an adult with an advanced solid tumor such as melanoma, head and neck, liver or kidney cancer. Sequenced material: CD4+ or CD8+ T cells sorted from blood, taken in a trial of the OX40 agonist ivuxolimab.

Written as DNA, the CDR3 is TGTGCCAGCAGGGGTAGACAGGGCTACACCGGGGAGCTGTTTTTT. As protein: CASRGRQGYTGELFF. The chain employs TRBV6-5 and TRBJ2-2; 7 nucleotides agree with TRBD1. Germline V gives CDR1 MNHEY, CDR2 SVGAGI. The CDR3 is 15 amino acids. Trimming cost V 6 bases and J 3 bases; bases outside gene matches: 7.